The present T cell receptor beta chain was sequenced within a study of blood T cell repertoires in COVID-19. Profiled with immunoSEQ multiplex PCR; TCRdb holds only in-frame clones, not every one. The data show approximately 250,000 clones, 82% seen once. Cohort assignment relied on participant-reported clinical history. CDR3 size: 16 residues. V lost 3 bases and J lost 3; bases outside the gene matches: 8. Germline assignment: CDR1 SGHTA and CDR2 FQGNSA. Sequencing input: PBMCs or T cells enriched from blood (not recorded which). The clonotype was recovered from a man aged 35 to 55 who had recovered from COVID-19. J is TRBJ2-3 and V is TRBV7-2; TRBD2 matches 8 bases. This CDR3 reads CASSFSRGGGTDTQYF. The DNA of the CDR3 is TGTGCCAGCAGCTTCTCCCGGGGGGGTGGGACAGATACGCAGTATTTT.